This TCR beta chain was found in a study of shared clonotypes between healthy human individuals. Germline V gene lookup returns CDR1 MDHEN and CDR2 SYDVKM. Trimming removed 6 bases from V and 0 bases from J, with 27 bases in between. The CDR3 has 19 residues. Sequencing was performed with immunoSEQ multiplex PCR; in TCRdb, only in-frame clones are kept and a portion is missing. The sample lists about 330,000 clones; over 75% were seen once. The sequenced sample consisted of memory CD8+ T cells sorted from blood. Subset of the sample: CD45RO+ cells pooled with CCR7-negative TemRA cells. J is TRBJ2-7 and V is TRBV28; D possibly corresponds to TRBD2 (6 bases). This TCR came from a man aged 18 to 30 in good health. This CDR3 is CASSELALPRALLSYEQYF. CDR3 in DNA: TGTGCCAGCAGCGAACTAGCCCTCCCCCGGGCCCTTCTCTCCTACGAGCAGTACTTC.